This record looks at one T cell receptor beta chain sequence and its context. The source of the sample is a study of early T cells in non-severe SARS-CoV-2 infection. Overall study: Sequencing input comprised bulk RNA from unsorted whole blood; chain pairing was not available.

The V and J ends lost 2 bases and 0 bases respectively, with 10 bases between them. CDR3 length equals 15 residues. Germline-derived CDR1 and CDR2 are MDHEN and SYDVKM. Individual cDNA molecules received unique molecular identifiers. TCRdb re-called the 5' RACE reads with MiXCR, one entry per CDR3 protein. The data show 75,000 to 100,000 distinct CDR3 sequences, around 17% seen once. This chain connects TRBV28 to TRBJ1-1, with D unresolved. The sequence was obtained from an adult who was a healthcare worker with PCR-confirmed SARS-CoV-2 infection or an uninfected control (not recorded which). Sequencing was done on a sample of whole blood. This CDR3 reads CASSLPGILNTEAFF. CDR3 nucleotide sequence: TGTGCCAGCAGTTTACCCGGAATATTGAACACTGAAGCTTTCTTT.